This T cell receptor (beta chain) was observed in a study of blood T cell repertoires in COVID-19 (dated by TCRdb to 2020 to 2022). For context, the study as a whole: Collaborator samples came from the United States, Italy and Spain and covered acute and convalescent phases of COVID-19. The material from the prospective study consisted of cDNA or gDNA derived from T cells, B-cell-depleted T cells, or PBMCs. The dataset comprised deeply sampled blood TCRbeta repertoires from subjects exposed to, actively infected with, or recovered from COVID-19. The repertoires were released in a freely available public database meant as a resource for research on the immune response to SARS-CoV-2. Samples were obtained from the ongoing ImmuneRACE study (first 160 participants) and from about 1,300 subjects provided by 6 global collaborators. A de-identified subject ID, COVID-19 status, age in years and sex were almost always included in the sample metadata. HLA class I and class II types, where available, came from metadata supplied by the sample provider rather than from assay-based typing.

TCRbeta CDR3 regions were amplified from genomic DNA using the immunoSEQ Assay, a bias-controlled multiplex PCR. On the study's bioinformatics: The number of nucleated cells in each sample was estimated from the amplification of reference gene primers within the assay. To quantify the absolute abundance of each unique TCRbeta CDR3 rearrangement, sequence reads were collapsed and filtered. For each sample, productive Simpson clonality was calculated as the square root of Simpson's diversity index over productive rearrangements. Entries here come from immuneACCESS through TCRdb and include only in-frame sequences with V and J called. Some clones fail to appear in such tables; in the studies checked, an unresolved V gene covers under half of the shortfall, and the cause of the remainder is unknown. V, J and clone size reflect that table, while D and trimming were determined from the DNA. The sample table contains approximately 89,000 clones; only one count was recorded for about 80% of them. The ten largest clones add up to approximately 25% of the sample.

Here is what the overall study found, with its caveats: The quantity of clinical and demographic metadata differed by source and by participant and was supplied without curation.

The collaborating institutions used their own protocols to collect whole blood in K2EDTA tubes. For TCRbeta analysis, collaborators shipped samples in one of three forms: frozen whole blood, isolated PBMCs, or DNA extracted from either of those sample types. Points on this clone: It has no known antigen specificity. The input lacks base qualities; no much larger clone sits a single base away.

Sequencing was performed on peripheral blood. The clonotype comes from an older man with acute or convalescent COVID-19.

The DNA reads TGTGCCAGCAGTCGCACTACAACCGGGGGTGGGGAAGCTTTCTTT. Translation gives CASSRTTTGGGEAFF. The V and J segments used are TRBV28 and TRBJ1-1; the D gene is perhaps TRBD1, from 5 matching bases. The germline V gene gives CDR1 as MDHEN and CDR2 as SYDVKM. V was cut back by 5 bases and J by 8 bases, leaving a gap of 21 bases between them. The cysteine opens and the phenylalanine closes a CDR3 of 15 amino acids. Only CDR3 DNA remains: 45 bases, in frame from the first base.